The 16 T cell receptor beta chains presented below share a single source sample, sequenced in a study of T cells in Graves' hyperthyroidism and ophthalmopathy. Authors of the study amplified TCR beta CDR3 regions from RNA transcripts. Initially, a first-round RT-PCR of the TCR CDR3 employed the HTBI primer set. TCRdb reanalysed the multiplex PCR reads using MiXCR and keeps one entry per CDR3 protein. Counted here are some 250,000 distinct CDR3 sequences, roughly 15% occurring once; the ten biggest clones make up 13%. Source material: blood. Every receptor here comes from a woman in her forties with Graves' hyperthyroidism that later progressed to Graves' ophthalmopathy.

This clonotype was detected ten times or more. The V gene is TRBV2, the J gene TRBJ1-4, with D tentatively TRBD1 (5 bases). Germline-derived CDR1 and CDR2 are SNHLY and FYNNEI. The CDR3 loop spans 15 amino acids. V lost 7 bases to trimming and J lost 6 bases, with 18 bases between them. Here the CDR3 reads CASKGMAGLHEKLFF. Written as DNA, the CDR3 is TGTGCCAGCAAGGGGATGGCAGGACTACATGAAAAACTGTTTTTT.

This clonotype was counted ten times or more. This chain connects TRBV12-3 or TRBV12-4 to TRBJ2-3; 13 nucleotides line up with TRBD2. The V segment lost 6 bases and the J segment 4 bases; nucleotides outside the gene matches: 16. There are 19 residues in the CDR3. CDR3 sequence reads: CASSPIGTSGTGKSDTQYF. CDR3 in DNA: TGTGCCAGCAGCCCGATCGGGACTAGCGGGACTGGGAAGTCAGATACGCAGTATTTT.

As concerns this clonotype: A read error may explain this, as a much larger clone is one base away. The CDR3 DNA is TGCGCCAACAGTTCACCCTGGGAGCGCGGGGAGACCCAGTACTTC. Its protein is CANSSPWERGETQYF. The rearrangement links TRBV5-1 to TRBJ2-5; D might be TRBD2 (5 bases). V shed 9 bases and J shed 5 bases, with 23 bases lying between them. The CDR3 has 15 residues. Germline V gives CDR1 SGHRS, CDR2 YFSETQ.

This clonotype has ten or more counts. The J gene is TRBJ2-3, the V gene TRBV29-1, with a possible D match to TRBD1 (5 bases). Looked up from germline, CDR1 is SQVTM and CDR2 is ANQGSEA. The CDR3 is 14 amino acids. Trimming removed 1 base from V and 1 base from J, with 9 bases in between. The CDR3 sequence is CSVEARVGTDTQYF. The CDR3 DNA is TGCAGCGTTGAAGCCAGGGTTGGCACAGATACGCAGTATTTT.

This clonotype was counted once. J is TRBJ1-3 and V is TRBV3-1; TRBD1 is a possible D gene (5 bases). The CDR3 length is 15 residues. V lost 4 bases and J lost 4, with 14 bases in between. Germline-derived CDR1 and CDR2 are LGHDT and YNNKEL (reference sequence). CDR3 sequence: CASSRRGESGNTIYF. CDR3 DNA sequence: TGTGCCAGCAGCCGCCGAGGGGAATCCGGAAACACCATATATTTT.

This clonotype showed up many times. CDR3 region: CASSLEWATREQFF. The CDR3 DNA is TGTGCCAGCAGTTTAGAGTGGGCTACTCGAGAGCAGTTCTTC. The chain joins TRBV12-3 or TRBV12-4 to TRBJ2-1; D is ambiguous. With 1 base removed from V and 10 bases from J, the gap between germline ends came to 14 bases. The CDR3 is 14 amino acids.

This clonotype appeared many times. This chain joins TRBV28 and TRBJ1-1, with D unclear. The CDR3 length is 14 residues. From germline, CDR1 is MDHEN and CDR2 SYDVKM. Deletions cut 2 bases from V and 1 base from J, with 8 bases between. CDR3 in DNA: TGTGCCAGCAGTTTACCCCCGAAGAACACTGAAGCTTTCTTT. Translating it yields CASSLPPKNTEAFF.

The V and J genes are TRBV29-1 and TRBJ1-2; D may be TRBD1 (5 bases). Trimming removed 6 bases at V and 0 bases at J, with 11 bases between. Per the germline V gene, CDR1 is SQVTM and CDR2 is ANQGSEA. The CDR3 is 13 residues long. The CDR3 here is CSVRGLANYGYTF. The CDR3 nucleotides read TGCAGCGTGCGGGGCCTAGCTAACTATGGCTACACCTTC.

This clonotype was detected ten times or more. The chain carries TRBV10-3 and TRBJ2-1; 8 bases are shared with TRBD2. This CDR3 is built from 13 residues. Germline CDR1 reads ENHRY; CDR2 reads SYGVKD. Trimming cost V 8 bases and J 9 bases; bases outside gene matches: 9. The CDR3 region is CAIGTSGSGEQFF. Here the CDR3 DNA reads TGTGCCATCGGGACGAGCGGGAGCGGTGAGCAGTTCTTC.

Only a few counts were recorded for this clonotype. V and J are TRBV20-1 and TRBJ2-1; 7 nucleotides align to TRBD2. The V gene's germline CDR1 is DFQATT and CDR2 SNEGSKA (reference sequence). This CDR3 contains 13 residues. The junction had 4 bases not matched to a gene; V was cut back by 1 base and J by 7 bases. The CDR3 loop is CSARATSANEQFF. As DNA, the CDR3 is TGCAGTGCTAGAGCAACTAGCGCGAATGAGCAGTTCTTC.

This clonotype was counted at least ten times. This sequence joins TRBV27 and TRBJ2-3; D may be TRBD1 or TRBD2 (5 bases each). CDR3 length equals 15 residues. Per germline, CDR1 MNHEY and CDR2 SMNVEV (reference sequence). Trimming left V 6 bases short and J 0 bases short, with 13 bases between. CDR3 region: CASSAGTDSTDTQYF. The CDR3 coding sequence is TGTGCCAGCAGCGCCGGGACGGATAGCACAGATACGCAGTATTTT.

The sample holds many counts of this clonotype. V is TRBV27 and J is TRBJ1-5; tentative D call: TRBD1 (6 bases). Trimming cost V 5 bases and J 1 base, with 12 bases left between them. CDR1 MNHEY and CDR2 SMNVEV come from the germline V gene (reference sequence). The CDR3 spans 15 residues. CDR3 in DNA: TGTGCCAGCAGTCCGGGACACATCAGCAATCAGCCCCAGCATTTT. Its translation is CASSPGHISNQPQHF.

This clonotype was counted ten times or more. The chain recombines TRBV2 with TRBJ2-7, with D possibly TRBD2 on 5 matching bases. The CDR3 extends over 15 amino acids. Per germline, CDR1 SNHLY and CDR2 FYNNEI. V was trimmed by 6 bases and J by 1 base, leaving 16 bases between them. The CDR3 loop reads CASRSRGAGSYEQYF. CDR3 bases: TGTGCCAGCAGGTCCCGGGGTGCAGGATCCTACGAGCAGTACTTC.

This clonotype came up many times. V usage is TRBV7-9 and J usage is TRBJ2-7, with D tentatively TRBD1 (5 bases). The CDR3 sequence is 14 residues long. Germline values: CDR1 SEHNR, CDR2 FQNEAQ (reference sequence). The V end lost 4 bases, the J end lost 3 bases, and 13 bases lay between the germline ends. The CDR3 DNA reads as TGTGCCAGCAGCTCGCCCGGACACTACTACGAGCAGTACTTC. Its protein is CASSSPGHYYEQYF.

Turning to this clonotype: A much more abundant neighbour one base away suggests this may be a read error. V is TRBV12-5 and J is TRBJ2-1; 10 nucleotides line up with TRBD2. The CDR3 has 18 residues. Looked up from germline, CDR1 is LGHNT and CDR2 is FRNRAP. CDR3 sequence (DNA): TGTGCTAGTGGTTTGGTAACTGTAGCGGGAGGCCTCTACAATGGGCAGTTCTTC. Encoded protein: CASGLVTVAGGLYNGQFF.

This clonotype was counted many times. CDR3 region: CASRSRASTGELFF. In nucleotides, the CDR3 is TGTGCCAGCAGGTCCAGGGCCTCCACCGGGGAGCTGTTTTTT. The chain uses TRBV2 and TRBJ2-2, with a tentative D call TRBD1 (5 bases). The V end lost 6 bases, the J end lost 4 bases, and 12 bases lay between the germline ends. In germline, CDR1 is SNHLY, CDR2 FYNNEI. This CDR3 is built from 14 residues.